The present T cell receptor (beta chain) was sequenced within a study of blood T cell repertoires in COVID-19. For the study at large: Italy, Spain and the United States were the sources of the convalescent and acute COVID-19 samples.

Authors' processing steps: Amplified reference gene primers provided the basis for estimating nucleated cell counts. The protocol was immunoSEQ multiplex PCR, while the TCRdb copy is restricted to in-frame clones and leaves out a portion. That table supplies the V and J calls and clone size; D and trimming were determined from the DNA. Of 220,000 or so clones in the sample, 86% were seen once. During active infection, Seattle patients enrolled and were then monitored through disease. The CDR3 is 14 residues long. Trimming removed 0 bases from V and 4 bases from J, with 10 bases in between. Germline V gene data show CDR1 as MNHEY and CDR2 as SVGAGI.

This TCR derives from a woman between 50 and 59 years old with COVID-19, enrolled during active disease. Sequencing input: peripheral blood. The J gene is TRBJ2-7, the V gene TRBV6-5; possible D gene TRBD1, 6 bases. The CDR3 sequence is CASSYSVTGYEQYV. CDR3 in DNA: TGTGCCAGCAGTTACTCGGTCACAGGGTACGAGCAGTACGTC.